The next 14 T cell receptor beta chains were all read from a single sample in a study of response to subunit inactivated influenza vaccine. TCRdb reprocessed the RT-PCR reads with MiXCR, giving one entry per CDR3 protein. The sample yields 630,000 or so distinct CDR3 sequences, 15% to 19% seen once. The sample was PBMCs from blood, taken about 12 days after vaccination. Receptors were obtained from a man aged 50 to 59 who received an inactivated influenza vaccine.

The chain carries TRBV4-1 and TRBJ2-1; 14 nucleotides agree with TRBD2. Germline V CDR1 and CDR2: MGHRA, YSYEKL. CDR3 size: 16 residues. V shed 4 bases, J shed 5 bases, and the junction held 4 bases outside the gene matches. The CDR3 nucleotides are TGCGCCAGCAGCCGATCGACTAGCGGGGGGGACAATGAGCAGTTCTTC. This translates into CASSRSTSGGDNEQFF.

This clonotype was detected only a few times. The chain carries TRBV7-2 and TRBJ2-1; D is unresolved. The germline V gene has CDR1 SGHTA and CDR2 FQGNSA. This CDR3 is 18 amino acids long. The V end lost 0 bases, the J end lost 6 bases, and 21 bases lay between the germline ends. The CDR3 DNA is TGTGCCAGCAGCTTAGCGCGCACCATGGCCACCGGACGCAATGAGCAGTTCTTC. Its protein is CASSLARTMATGRNEQFF.

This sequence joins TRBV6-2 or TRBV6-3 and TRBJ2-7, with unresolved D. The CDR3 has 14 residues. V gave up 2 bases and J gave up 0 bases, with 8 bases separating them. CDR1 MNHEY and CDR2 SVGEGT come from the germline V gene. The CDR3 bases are TGTGCCAGCAGTTACGACCCCCTCTCCTACGAGCAGTACTTC. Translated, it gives CASSYDPLSYEQYF.

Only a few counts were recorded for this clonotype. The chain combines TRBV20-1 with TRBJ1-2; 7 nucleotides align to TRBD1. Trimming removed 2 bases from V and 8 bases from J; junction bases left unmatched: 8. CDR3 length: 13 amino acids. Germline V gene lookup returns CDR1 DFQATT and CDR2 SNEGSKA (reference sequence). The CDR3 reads CSARPDRMGGYTF. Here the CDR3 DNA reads TGCAGTGCTAGACCGGACAGGATGGGGGGCTACACCTTC.

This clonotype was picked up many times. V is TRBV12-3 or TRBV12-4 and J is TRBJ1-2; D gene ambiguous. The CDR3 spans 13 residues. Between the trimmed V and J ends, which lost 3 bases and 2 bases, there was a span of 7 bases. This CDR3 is CASSLDRNYGYTF. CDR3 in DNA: TGTGCCAGCAGTTTGGATCGCAACTATGGCTACACCTTC.

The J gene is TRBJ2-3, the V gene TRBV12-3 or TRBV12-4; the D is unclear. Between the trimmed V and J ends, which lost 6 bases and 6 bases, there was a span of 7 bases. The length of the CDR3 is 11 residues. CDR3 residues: CASRLDDTQYF. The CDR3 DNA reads TGTGCCAGCAGATTGGATGATACGCAGTATTTT.

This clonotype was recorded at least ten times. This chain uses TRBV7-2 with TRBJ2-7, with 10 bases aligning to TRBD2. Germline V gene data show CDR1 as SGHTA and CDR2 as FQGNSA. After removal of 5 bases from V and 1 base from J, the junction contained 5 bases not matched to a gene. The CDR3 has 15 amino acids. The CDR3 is CASSRTSGTSYEQYF. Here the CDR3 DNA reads TGTGCCAGCAGCCGTACTAGCGGGACTTCCTACGAGCAGTACTTC.

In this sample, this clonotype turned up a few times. The CDR3 DNA sequence: TGTGCCTGGAGTGTACGGGACAGATATTACGAGCAGTACTTC. Its translation is CAWSVRDRYYEQYF. This rearrangement joins TRBV30 to TRBJ2-7; the match to TRBD1 covers 7 bases. The CDR3 is made up of 14 amino acids. With 0 bases clipped from V and 4 bases from J, the junction kept 6 bases outside the gene matches. Germline values: CDR1 GTSNPN, CDR2 SVGIG (reference sequence).

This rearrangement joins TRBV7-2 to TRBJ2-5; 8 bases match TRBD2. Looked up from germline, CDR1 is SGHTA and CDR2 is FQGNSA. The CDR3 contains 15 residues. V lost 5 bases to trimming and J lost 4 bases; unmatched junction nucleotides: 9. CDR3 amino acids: CASSTRAGGLETQYF. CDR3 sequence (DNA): TGTGCCAGCAGCACCCGGGCGGGGGGTTTAGAGACCCAGTACTTC.

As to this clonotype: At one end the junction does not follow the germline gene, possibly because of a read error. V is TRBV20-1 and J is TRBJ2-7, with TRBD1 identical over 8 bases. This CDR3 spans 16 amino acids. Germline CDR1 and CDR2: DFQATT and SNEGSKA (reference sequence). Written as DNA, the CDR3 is TGCTGTGCTAGAGATCTGACAGGCAGGGGGCCCTACGAGCAGTACTTC. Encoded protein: CCARDLTGRGPYEQYF.

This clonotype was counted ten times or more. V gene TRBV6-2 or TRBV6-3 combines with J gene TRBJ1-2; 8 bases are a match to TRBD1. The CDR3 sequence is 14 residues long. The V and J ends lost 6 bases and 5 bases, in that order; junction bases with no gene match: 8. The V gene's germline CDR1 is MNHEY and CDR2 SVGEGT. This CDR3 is CASRSPGQAYGYTF. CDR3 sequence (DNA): TGTGCCAGCAGGTCCCCGGGACAGGCTTATGGCTACACCTTC.

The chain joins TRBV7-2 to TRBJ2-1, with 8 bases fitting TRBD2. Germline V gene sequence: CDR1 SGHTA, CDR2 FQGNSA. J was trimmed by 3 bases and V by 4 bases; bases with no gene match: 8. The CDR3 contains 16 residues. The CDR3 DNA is TGTGCCAGCAGCTCACCCAGCGGGAGCTACTACAATGAGCAGTTCTTC. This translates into CASSSPSGSYYNEQFF. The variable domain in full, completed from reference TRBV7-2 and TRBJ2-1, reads GAGVSQSPSNKVTEKGKDVELRCDPISGHTALYWYRQSLGQGLEFLIYFQGNSAPDKSGLPSDRFSAERTGGSVSTLTIQRTQQEDSAVYLCASSSPSGSYYNEQFFGPGTRLTVL.

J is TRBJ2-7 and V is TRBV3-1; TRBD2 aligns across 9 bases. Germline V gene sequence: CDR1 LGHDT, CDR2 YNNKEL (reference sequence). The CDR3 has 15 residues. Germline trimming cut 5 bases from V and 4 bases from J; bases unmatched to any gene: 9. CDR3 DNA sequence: TGTGCCAGCAGCGATACCGGGACTAGCCCTTACGAGCAGTACTTC. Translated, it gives CASSDTGTSPYEQYF.

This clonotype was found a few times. CDR3 sequence: CASRRQGISGELFF. In nucleotides, the CDR3 is TGTGCCAGCAGGAGACAGGGGATCTCCGGGGAGCTGTTTTTT. V and J are TRBV6-1 and TRBJ2-2; 8 nucleotides agree with TRBD1. V shed 6 bases, J shed 6 bases, and the junction held 6 bases outside the gene matches. Germline V lookup: CDR1 MNHNS, CDR2 SASEGT. The CDR3 extends over 14 amino acids.